The 31 T cell receptor beta chains reported below all come from one sample, sequenced in a study of blood T cell repertoires in COVID-19. Only in-frame clones appear in the TCRdb table, and some are missing; sequencing was by immunoSEQ multiplex PCR. Of some 120,000 clones listed, approximately 80% are singletons. Specimen: peripheral blood. Receptors were obtained from a human donor in a cohort sampled during active COVID-19.

This clone was seen more than once but under ten times. CDR3 bases: TGTGCCAGCAGTTTCAGGGGGTTAGCTTTCTTT. Encoded protein: CASSFRGLAFF. This sequence joins TRBV12-3 or TRBV12-4 and TRBJ1-1; 7 positions agree with TRBD1. With V trimmed by 3 bases and J by 10 bases, 2 bases remained unmatched. The CDR3 has 11 residues.

V is TRBV7-2 and J is TRBJ2-4; a weak D match, TRBD2 (6 bases). Trimming took off 4 bases at V and 7 bases at J, with 14 bases between the two ends. The CDR3 totals 14 residues. The V gene's germline CDR1 is SGHTA and CDR2 FQGNSA. CDR3 protein: CASSWGEAWNIQYF. The CDR3 coding sequence is TGTGCCAGCAGCTGGGGGGAGGCCTGGAACATTCAGTACTTC.

This chain links TRBV4-1 with TRBJ2-7; TRBD2 matches 9 bases. V was clipped by 0 bases and J by 2 bases; unmatched bases: 2. Germline CDR1 reads MGHRA; CDR2 reads YSYEKL. The CDR3 sequence is 15 residues long. CDR3 in amino acids: CASSQEQRGAYEQYF. The CDR3 DNA reads as TGCGCCAGCAGCCAAGAACAGCGGGGGGCCTACGAGCAGTACTTC.

This clone was detected once. The V call is TRBV2, the J call TRBJ2-7, with a tentative D call TRBD1 (6 bases). Germline loops: CDR1 SNHLY, CDR2 FYNNEI. The CDR3 spans 14 residues. V dropped 4 bases and J dropped 0 bases, with 10 bases sitting between them. The CDR3 reads CASSVGAYSYEQYF. DNA for the CDR3: TGTGCCAGCAGTGTGGGGGCGTACTCCTACGAGCAGTACTTC.

V is TRBV21-1 and J is TRBJ2-1; the table's D gene call, TRBD2, was not cross checked with the DNA. TRBV21-1 is an annotated pseudogene. CDR3 length: 14 residues. The CDR3 protein is CASSKGGRNNEQFF. Here the CDR3 DNA reads TGTGCCAGCAGCAAAGGAGGGAGGAACAATGAGCAGTTCTTC.

The chain couples TRBV5-1 to TRBJ1-4; the D is unclear. The CDR3 has 14 amino acids. Germline lookup yields CDR1 SGHRS and CDR2 YFSETQ. The germline V and J ends were trimmed by 2 bases and 0 bases, with 5 bases remaining between them. CDR3 DNA sequence: TGCGCCAGCAGCTTCAGTGCAACTAATGAAAAACTGTTTTTT. Amino acid sequence: CASSFSATNEKLFF. The full variable domain, rest sourced from reference TRBV5-1 and TRBJ1-4, is KAGVTQTPRYLIKTRGQQVTLSCSPISGHRSVSWYQQTPGQGLQFLFEYFSETQRNKGNFPGRFSGRQFSNSRSEMNVSTLELGDSALYLCASSFSATNEKLFFGSGTQLSVL.

V and J are TRBV6-6 and TRBJ1-2; D is ambiguous. The V gene lost 2 bases and the J gene lost 0 bases, with 10 bases spanning the gap. Germline-derived CDR1 and CDR2 are MNHNY and SVGAGI (reference sequence). The length of the CDR3 is 15 residues. The CDR3 spells CASSYLSGANYGYTF. CDR3 bases: TGTGCCAGCAGTTACCTGTCGGGTGCTAACTATGGCTACACCTTC.

J is TRBJ1-2 and V is TRBV13, with TRBD1 matching 7 bases. The V and J ends lost 5 bases and 5 bases, in that order; junction bases with no gene match: 2. This CDR3 is 12 amino acids long. Germline CDR1 is PRHDT and CDR2 is FYEKMQ (reference sequence). The CDR3 region has the DNA TGTGCCAGCAGCCGGGGACAGTATGGCTACACCTTC. This gives the protein CASSRGQYGYTF. The full variable domain, completed using reference TRBV13 and TRBJ1-2, is AAGVIQSPRHLIKEKRETATLKCYPIPRHDTVYWYQQGPGQDPQFLISFYEKMQSDKGSIPDRFSAQQFSDYHSELNMSSLELGDSALYFCASSRGQYGYTFGSGTRLTVV.

This clone was seen just once. The chain links TRBV5-6 to TRBJ2-1; 7 bases map to TRBD1. The germline V gene encodes CDR1 SGHDT and CDR2 YYEEEE. The CDR3 spans 17 residues. The V gene end was trimmed by 4 bases and the J gene end by 4 bases; junction bases not matched to a gene: 14. Here the CDR3 reads CASSVRTVRQGYNEQFF. CDR3 DNA: TGTGCCAGCAGCGTTCGAACCGTGAGACAGGGTTACAATGAGCAGTTCTTC. The full variable domain, with the rest looked up from reference TRBV5-6 and TRBJ2-1, is DAGVTQSPTHLIKTRGQQVTLRCSPKSGHDTVSWYQQALGQGPQFIFQYYEEEERQRGNFPDRFSGHQFPNYSSELNVNALLLGDSALYLCASSVRTVRQGYNEQFFGPGTRLTVL.

The chain carries TRBV7-9 and TRBJ2-5; 9 nucleotides line up with TRBD2. Unmatched junction bases numbered 5, after V lost 3 bases and J lost 3 bases. CDR3 size: 15 residues. CDR1 SEHNR and CDR2 FQNEAQ come from the germline V gene (reference sequence). CDR3 residues: CASSLRLAAKETQYF. The CDR3 DNA reads TGTGCCAGCAGCTTGAGACTAGCGGCAAAAGAGACCCAGTACTTC.

The chain carries TRBV19 and TRBJ2-1; 7 bases line up with TRBD2. Per the germline V gene, CDR1 is LNHDA and CDR2 is SQIVND (reference sequence). Germline trimming cut 3 bases from V and 10 bases from J; bases unmatched to any gene: 6. The CDR3 has 13 amino acids. The CDR3 reads CASSIRGSGEQFF. The CDR3 nucleotides read TGTGCCAGTAGTATTAGGGGTAGCGGGGAGCAGTTCTTC. Full variable domain (rest looked up from reference TRBV19 and TRBJ2-1): DGGITQSPKYLFRKEGQNVTLSCEQNLNHDAMYWYRQDPGQGLRLIYYSQIVNDFQKGDIAEGYSVSREKKESFPLTVTSAQKNPTAFYLCASSIRGSGEQFFGPGTRLTVL.

This chain uses TRBV9 with TRBJ2-7; 8 positions agree with TRBD1. Germline V CDR1 and CDR2: SGDLS, YYNGEE. The V segment lost 3 bases and the J segment 6 bases; nucleotides outside the gene matches: 11. This CDR3 is 15 amino acids long. The CDR3 protein is CASSALGTGILEQYF. The CDR3 DNA sequence: TGTGCCAGCAGCGCCTTAGGGACAGGAATTCTCGAGCAGTACTTC.

The chain has TRBV7-2 and TRBJ2-3, with D perhaps TRBD2 (6 bases). The CDR3 is 15 amino acids. The V gene lost 6 bases and the J gene lost 0 bases, with 13 bases spanning the gap. Germline V gene data show CDR1 as SGHTA and CDR2 as FQGNSA. The chain's CDR3 is CASRTPGLSTDTQYF. As DNA, the CDR3 is TGTGCCAGCAGGACTCCGGGACTTAGCACAGATACGCAGTATTTT.

The chain uses TRBV2 and TRBJ1-6, with a weak D call TRBD1 (5 bases). CDR3 size: 16 residues. The V gene's germline CDR1 is SNHLY and CDR2 FYNNEI. Trimming stripped 6 bases from V and 0 bases from J, with 12 bases between. The CDR3 DNA is TGTGCCAGCAGCCCCACGGACACCTCCTATAATTCACCCCTCCACTTT. This encodes CASSPTDTSYNSPLHF. Based on the CDR3 plus reference TRBV2 and TRBJ1-6, the full variable domain is EPEVTQTPSHQVTQMGQEVILRCVPISNHLYFYWYRQILGQKVEFLVSFYNNEISEKSEIFDDQFSVERPDGSNFTLKIRSTKLEDSAMYFCASSPTDTSYNSPLHFGNGTRLTVT.

This chain joins TRBV7-2 and TRBJ2-1; TRBD1 might be the D (6 bases). Germline CDR1 is SGHTA and CDR2 is FQGNSA. The CDR3 runs 13 residues. The V gene lost 2 bases and the J gene lost 9 bases, with 11 bases spanning the gap. The CDR3 nucleotides read TGTGCCAGCAGCTTATCGAGAGGGGGTGAGCAGTTCTTC. Its protein product is CASSLSRGGEQFF.

This clone was seen only a few times. This rearrangement joins TRBV19 to TRBJ1-1; TRBD1 aligns across 8 bases. This CDR3 is built from 14 residues. The V gene end was trimmed by 6 bases and the J gene end by 3 bases; junction bases not matched to a gene: 6. The germline V gene encodes CDR1 LNHDA and CDR2 SQIVND (reference sequence). This chain's CDR3 is CASRTGDADTEAFF. As DNA, the CDR3 is TGTGCCAGTAGGACAGGGGATGCGGACACTGAAGCTTTCTTT.

The chain couples TRBV7-2 to TRBJ1-1, with D perhaps TRBD1 (5 bases). V was trimmed by 5 bases and J by 2 bases, leaving 18 bases between them. Germline V gene lookup returns CDR1 SGHTA and CDR2 FQGNSA. The CDR3 has 16 amino acids. CDR3 sequence reads: CASSPPRGGYNTEAFF. As DNA, the CDR3 is TGTGCCAGCAGCCCTCCCCGGGGGGGATACAACACTGAAGCTTTCTTT.

This chain links TRBV7-3 with TRBJ2-7; D is perhaps TRBD2 (6 bases). The CDR3 covers 15 residues. V lost 5 bases and J lost 2, with 16 bases in between. CDR1 SGHTA and CDR2 FQGTGA come from the germline V gene. In DNA, the CDR3 is TGTGCCAGCAGCCCCCAGGGCGGGGCTACCTACGAGCAGTACTTC. It encodes CASSPQGGATYEQYF.

The V and J genes are TRBV10-3 and TRBJ2-1; D is perhaps TRBD2 (5 bases). CDR3 size: 16 residues. CDR1 and CDR2 from the germline V gene are ENHRY and SYGVKD. V was trimmed by 3 bases and J by 8 bases, leaving 20 bases between them. CDR3 in amino acids: CAISDPEASSRDEQFF. CDR3 in DNA: TGTGCCATCAGTGACCCCGAGGCTAGCTCTAGGGATGAGCAGTTCTTC.

The chain recombines TRBV24-1 with TRBJ2-1, with a possible D match to TRBD1 (6 bases). Germline-derived CDR1 and CDR2 are KGHDR and SFDVKD. V was cut by 3 bases and J by 10 bases, with 24 bases left in between. This CDR3 spans 17 amino acids. The CDR3 DNA reads as TGTGCCACCAGTGATGGACAGTTCCGGTCGCGTAATATGGAGCAGTTCTTC. Protein sequence: CATSDGQFRSRNMEQFF.

The CDR3 region is CASSFIRENYGYTF. The CDR3 nucleotides read TGTGCCAGCAGCTTTATCAGGGAAAACTATGGCTACACCTTC. V is TRBV7-9 and J is TRBJ1-2; a weak D match, TRBD1 (5 bases). Looked up from germline, CDR1 is SEHNR and CDR2 is FQNEAQ (reference sequence). The CDR3 totals 14 residues. Between the trimmed V and J ends, which lost 3 bases and 2 bases, there was a span of 10 bases.

This clone was seen more than once but under ten times. V and J are TRBV3-1 (or the pseudogene TRBV3-2) and TRBJ2-1; 7 bases are shared with TRBD2. V shed 0 bases and J 8 bases; nucleotides not matched to a gene: 4. CDR3 length: 14 amino acids. Germline lookup yields CDR1 LGHDT and CDR2 YNNKEL (reference sequence). The CDR3 region is CASSQEVGGDEQFF. The CDR3 nucleotides are TGTGCCAGCAGCCAAGAAGTTGGGGGGGATGAGCAGTTCTTC.

In this sample, this clone turned up a few times. The chain couples TRBV5-5 to TRBJ2-7, with D tentatively TRBD2 (5 bases). CDR1 and CDR2 (germline): SGHKS, YYEKEE (reference sequence). This CDR3 is 15 amino acids long. With 4 bases removed from V and 0 bases from J, the gap between germline ends came to 14 bases. This CDR3 reads CASSRDQRNSYEQYF. The CDR3 DNA follows: TGTGCCAGCAGCCGCGACCAGCGGAACTCCTACGAGCAGTACTTC. Using reference TRBV5-5 and TRBJ2-7 for the parts outside the CDR3, the full variable domain is DAGVTQSPTHLIKTRGQQVTLRCSPISGHKSVSWYQQVLGQGPQFIFQYYEKEERGRGNFPDRFSARQFPNYSSELNVNALLLGDSALYLCASSRDQRNSYEQYFGPGTRLTVT.

In this sample, this clone turned up a few times. CDR3 protein: CASSLWDRGLEREAFF. CDR3 coding DNA: TGTGCCAGCAGCTTATGGGACAGGGGTCTTGAACGAGAAGCTTTCTTT. This rearrangement joins TRBV7-9 to TRBJ1-1; the match to TRBD1 covers 10 bases. The V gene end was trimmed by 2 bases and the J gene end by 8 bases; junction bases not matched to a gene: 11. This CDR3 has 16 residues. Germline CDR1 SEHNR, CDR2 FQNEAQ (reference sequence).

The chain uses TRBV14 and TRBJ1-4, with D maybe TRBD1 (5 bases). CDR1 and CDR2 (germline): SGHDN, FVKESK. The CDR3 is 17 residues long. V was clipped by 0 bases and J by 1 base, with 12 bases between them. CDR3 nucleotides: TGTGCCAGCAGCCAAGAATGGGGGGTTCAAACTAATGAAAAACTGTTTTTT. It encodes CASSQEWGVQTNEKLFF.

The V and J genes are TRBV19 and TRBJ2-7, with 7 nucleotides matching TRBD1. The CDR3 is 14 residues long. V was pared by 4 bases and J by 2 bases, with 5 bases of the junction left unmatched. Germline V gene sequence: CDR1 LNHDA, CDR2 SQIVND (reference sequence). DNA of the CDR3: TGTGCCAGTAGTAACCGGGACAGAACCTACGAGCAGTACTTC. This gives the protein CASSNRDRTYEQYF.

V usage is TRBV19 and J usage is TRBJ1-2; 10 bases line up with TRBD1. Germline-derived CDR1 and CDR2 are LNHDA and SQIVND (reference sequence). Trimming removed 6 bases from V and 8 bases from J; junction bases left unmatched: 9. The CDR3 totals 14 residues. The CDR3 loop reads CASRPGQGYRGYTF. CDR3 nucleotides: TGTGCCAGTAGACCGGGACAGGGGTACCGAGGCTACACCTTC.

This clone was observed a handful of times. The chain joins TRBV7-9 to TRBJ1-2, with unresolved D. This CDR3 is 12 amino acids long. Per the germline V gene, CDR1 is SEHNR and CDR2 is FQNEAQ (reference sequence). The V end was cut by 5 bases, the J end by 7 bases, with 11 bases between. The CDR3 reads CASSPVGVGYTF. CDR3 DNA sequence: TGTGCCAGCAGCCCGGTCGGGGTTGGCTACACCTTC.

The gene calls are TRBV7-2 and TRBJ2-5; 13 bases line up with TRBD2. With V trimmed by 5 bases and J by 5 bases, 11 bases remained unmatched. The germline gives CDR1 SGHTA, CDR2 FQGNSA. This CDR3 contains 17 residues. This CDR3 is CASSRMTSGGHRETQYF. In DNA, the CDR3 is TGTGCCAGCAGCCGGATGACTAGCGGGGGGCACCGGGAGACCCAGTACTTC.

The chain recombines TRBV5-6 with TRBJ1-2; TRBD1 matches at 8 bases. After removal of 4 bases from V and 2 bases from J, the junction contained 13 bases not matched to a gene. Germline CDR1 SGHDT, CDR2 YYEEEE. The CDR3 covers 17 residues. The CDR3 region has the DNA TGTGCCAGCAGCACGACAGGGGACGTATCAGACAACTATGGCTACACCTTC. Its protein is CASSTTGDVSDNYGYTF.

The rearrangement joins TRBV19 to TRBJ2-5; 9 bases line up with TRBD2. There are 13 residues in the CDR3. V shed 9 bases and J 13 bases; nucleotides not matched to a gene: 15. The germline CDR1 and CDR2 sequences are LNHDA and SQIVND (reference sequence). DNA for the CDR3: TGTGCCAGGCCGCCGGGACTAGCAGACACGGGGTACTTC. Its translation is CARPPGLADTGYF.